The present TCR beta chain was sequenced within a study of blood T cell repertoires in COVID-19 (dated by TCRdb to about 2020). Regarding the study in general: The collaborator samples originated in the United States, Italy and Spain and spanned the acute and convalescent phases of COVID-19. Nearly every sample came with metadata listing a de-identified subject ID, COVID-19 status, age in years and sex. The dataset comprised deeply sampled blood TCRbeta repertoires from subjects exposed to, actively infected with, or recovered from COVID-19. Samples came from the ongoing ImmuneRACE study (first 160 participants) plus 1,254 subjects from 6 global collaborators. Where available, HLA class I and class II types were taken from metadata supplied by the sample provider and were not determined by assay-based typing. The material from the prospective study consisted of cDNA or gDNA derived from T cells, B-cell-depleted T cells, or PBMCs. A freely available public database, intended as a resource for researchers studying the immune response to SARS-CoV-2, is where the repertoires were released.

V has 7 bases trimmed and J has 5 bases trimmed; junction bases matching no gene number 6. CDR1 and CDR2 were assigned from the germline V gene as MNHEY and SVGAGI. The CDR3 runs 13 residues from the cysteine to the phenylalanine. The CDR3 DNA has 39 bases and is translated from base 1. In Seattle, one collaborating source enrolled patients while the infection was active and tracked those patients longitudinally over the course of disease. The collaborating institutions used their own protocols to collect whole blood in K2EDTA tubes. For TCRbeta analysis, collaborator samples were shipped as frozen whole blood, as isolated PBMCs, or as DNA extracted from either sample type. TCRbeta CDR3 regions were amplified from genomic DNA using the immunoSEQ Assay, a bias-controlled multiplex PCR. From the authors' description of their analysis: The number of nucleated cells in each sample was estimated by amplification of reference gene primers within the assay. To quantify the absolute abundance of each unique TCRbeta CDR3 rearrangement, sequence reads were collapsed and filtered. For each sample, productive Simpson clonality was calculated by taking the square root of Simpson's diversity index across productive rearrangements. In its TCRdb copy, this immuneACCESS table keeps in-frame sequences only and misses some clones. Where compared with another copy, unresolved V genes explain less than half of these, and the others have no known cause. For V, J and clone size, that table is used; D and trimming come from the DNA. The table for this sample lists about 210,000 clones; approximately 85% of them were counted only once. The top ten hold approximately 5% of the sample.

Only one count was recorded for this clone. Its cognate antigen has yet to be identified. There are no base qualities to consult, and no much larger clone falls within one base. Points the paper makes about the study in general: Clinical and demographic metadata were provided uncurated, with the amount varying by source and participant.

The sample comprised peripheral blood. The TCR sequence derives from a man aged 50 to 59 with COVID-19, enrolled during active disease. The chain is made from TRBV6-5 and TRBJ1-2; 8 central bases correspond to TRBD1. The CDR3 reads CASTGQGLYGYTF. The sequenced DNA is TGTGCCAGCACCGGACAGGGCCTTTATGGCTACACCTTC.